This TCR beta chain was profiled in a study of T-cell reconstitution after alpha-beta-depleted transplantation in children. Unique molecular identifiers were incorporated when the TCRbeta library was constructed. Using its own MiXCR run on the PCR reads, TCRdb lists one record per CDR3 protein. The table has some 500,000 distinct CDR3 sequences, 18% seen once. The V gene's germline CDR1 is PRHDT and CDR2 FYEKMQ (reference sequence). With V trimmed by 5 bases and J by 5 bases, 8 bases remained unmatched. This CDR3 is built from 16 residues. This clonotype has just a few counts. The receptor's source is a human donor who donated a stem cell graft to a child with acute lymphoblastic leukemia. The chain joins TRBV13 to TRBJ2-3; 12 bases map to TRBD2. The starting material was PBMCs from the stem cell graft donor, obtained from the stem cell graft. The chain's CDR3 is CASSETSGSPKDTQYF. The CDR3 coding sequence is TGTGCCAGCAGCGAGACTAGCGGGAGCCCCAAAGATACGCAGTATTTT.